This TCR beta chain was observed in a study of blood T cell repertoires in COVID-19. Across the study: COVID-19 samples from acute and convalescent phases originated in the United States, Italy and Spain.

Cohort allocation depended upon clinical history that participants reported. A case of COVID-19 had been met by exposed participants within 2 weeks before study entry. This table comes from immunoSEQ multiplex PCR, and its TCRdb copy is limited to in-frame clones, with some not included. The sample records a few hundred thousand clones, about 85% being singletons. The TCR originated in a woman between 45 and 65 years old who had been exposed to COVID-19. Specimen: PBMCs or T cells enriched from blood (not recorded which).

The CDR3 region has the DNA TGTGCCACGGGTCCGTTAAATCAGCCCCAGCATTTT. Residues: CATGPLNQPQHF. The V call is TRBV12-3 or TRBV12-4, the J call TRBJ1-5; no definite D call. Trimming removed 10 bases at V and 4 bases at J, with 11 bases between. The CDR3 is 12 amino acids.